The 21 T cell receptor beta chains listed next were all sequenced from one sample in a study of cytomegalovirus exposure and HLA in healthy donors. Both 60 Vbeta primers and 13 Jbeta primers went into the PCR. Sequencing was performed with immunoSEQ multiplex PCR; in TCRdb, only in-frame clones are kept and a portion is missing. The sample lists about 150,000 clones, approximately 84% occurring once. Sample: PBMCs. The receptors originated from a young man in good health and CMV-seronegative.

J is TRBJ1-1 and V is TRBV7-9, with 8 bases aligning to TRBD1. With V trimmed by 6 bases and J by 4 bases, 4 bases remained unmatched. The CDR3 consists of 13 residues. Germline V gene data show CDR1 as SEHNR and CDR2 as FQNEAQ (reference sequence). CDR3 sequence: CASRYTGGTEAFF. The CDR3 nucleotides are TGTGCCAGCAGGTACACAGGGGGCACTGAAGCTTTCTTT. The whole variable domain, remainder taken from reference TRBV7-9 and TRBJ1-1, is DTGVSQNPRHKITKRGQNVTFRCDPISEHNRLYWYRQTLGQGPEFLTYFQNEAQLEKSRLLSDRFSAERPKGSFSTLEIQRTEQGDSAMYLCASRYTGGTEAFFGQGTRLTVV.

The genes are TRBV4-3 and TRBJ2-3; 10 bases match TRBD2. Per germline, CDR1 LGHNA and CDR2 YSLEER. This CDR3 is built from 17 residues. V gave up 0 bases and J gave up 5 bases; unmatched junction bases: 8. Written as DNA, the CDR3 is TGCGCCAGCAGCCAAGATACGAGCGGGAGGGCCGTAGATACGCAGTATTTT. It is translated as CASSQDTSGRAVDTQYF.

The chain carries TRBV4-1 and TRBJ2-7; 7 bases align to TRBD2. Germline V CDR1 and CDR2: MGHRA, YSYEKL. After removal of 1 base from V and 0 bases from J, the junction contained 9 bases not matched to a gene. The CDR3 covers 17 residues. Written as DNA, the CDR3 is TGCGCCAGCAGCCAAGCTGCTAGGCGGGGGAGCTCCTACGAGCAGTACTTC. Translating gives CASSQAARRGSSYEQYF.

The chain links TRBV5-6 to TRBJ2-3; D might be TRBD2 (6 bases). The CDR3 runs 16 residues. V dropped 1 base and J dropped 3 bases, with 15 bases sitting between them. Germline V gene lookup returns CDR1 SGHDT and CDR2 YYEEEE. The CDR3 DNA is TGTGCCAGCAGCTTGCGGGGCGTGGGGGGAACAGATACGCAGTATTTT. Its protein product is CASSLRGVGGTDTQYF.

The rearrangement links TRBV15 to TRBJ2-7, with 14 bases identical to TRBD2. V was pared by 0 bases and J by 4 bases, with 5 bases of the junction left unmatched. Germline V gene lookup returns CDR1 LNHNV and CDR2 YYDKDF (reference sequence). The CDR3 length is 17 residues. The CDR3 region has the DNA TGTGCCACCAGCAGAGATCTGGGACTAGCGGGAGAGTACGAGCAGTACTTC. Protein product: CATSRDLGLAGEYEQYF.

The J gene is TRBJ1-2, the V gene TRBV11-1; D is possibly TRBD1 (6 bases). The CDR3 has 16 amino acids. Germline V gene data show CDR1 as SGHAT and CDR2 as FQDESV (reference sequence). The V end was cut by 4 bases, the J end by 4 bases, with 19 bases between. As DNA, the CDR3 is TGTGCCAGCAGCTCAATAAGGGACACCGTAGGCTATGGCTACACCTTC. Amino acids: CASSSIRDTVGYGYTF.

The rearrangement joins TRBV18 to TRBJ2-2; tentatively, D is TRBD1 (6 bases). There are 14 residues in the CDR3. The V end was cut by 6 bases, the J end by 6 bases, with 14 bases between. Looked up from germline, CDR1 is KGHSH and CDR2 is LQKENI. CDR3 nucleotide sequence: TGTGCCAGCTCGAGTACAGGGATCCCCGGGGAGCTGTTTTTT. Its protein is CASSSTGIPGELFF.

This clone was seen only a few times. This chain links TRBV5-6 with TRBJ2-7; 8 nucleotides match TRBD1. The germline V gene encodes CDR1 SGHDT and CDR2 YYEEEE. The CDR3 extends over 14 amino acids. With 0 bases clipped from V and 6 bases from J, the junction kept 5 bases outside the gene matches. CDR3 region: CASSLGTGWFEQYF. In DNA form, the CDR3 reads TGTGCCAGCAGCTTGGGGACAGGGTGGTTCGAGCAGTACTTC.

DNA of the CDR3: TGTGCCAGTAGTATAGACCCCAGGGGGACCTACGAGCAGTACTTC. Translating it yields CASSIDPRGTYEQYF. The V and J genes are TRBV19 and TRBJ2-7; 7 bases map to TRBD1. Germline CDR1 reads LNHDA; CDR2 reads SQIVND (reference sequence). With V trimmed by 0 bases and J by 2 bases, 4 bases remained unmatched. The CDR3 consists of 15 residues.

In regard to this clone: The germline gene is not matched at one end of the junction; a read error may be the cause. The chain has TRBV7-9 and TRBJ2-1; tentative D call: TRBD2 (6 bases). The CDR3 totals 17 residues. The germline V gene has CDR1 SEHNR and CDR2 FQNEAQ (reference sequence). The CDR3 DNA reads TGTTCCAGCAGCCCCCTGGCCCGGGGGAGCTCCTACAATGAGCAGTTCTTC. Its protein is CSSSPLARGSSYNEQFF.

The chain has TRBV7-2 and TRBJ2-7; D is undetermined. The V end lost 5 bases, the J end lost 3 bases, and 5 bases lay between the germline ends. This CDR3 comprises 11 residues. CDR1 is SGHTA and CDR2 is FQGNSA in the germline V gene. The CDR3 here is CASSALYEQYF. CDR3 coding DNA: TGTGCCAGCAGCGCACTCTACGAGCAGTACTTC.

J is TRBJ2-7 and V is TRBV5-1, with D possibly TRBD1 on 5 matching bases. Trimming removed 2 bases from V and 1 base from J, with 16 bases in between. Germline V gene lookup returns CDR1 SGHRS and CDR2 YFSETQ. The CDR3 loop spans 16 amino acids. The CDR3 DNA is TGCGCCAGCAGCTTAATTCCCTCTAGGGGATCCTACGAGCAGTACTTC. Its translation is CASSLIPSRGSYEQYF. The full variable domain, rest sourced from reference TRBV5-1 and TRBJ2-7, is KAGVTQTPRYLIKTRGQQVTLSCSPISGHRSVSWYQQTPGQGLQFLFEYFSETQRNKGNFPGRFSGRQFSNSRSEMNVSTLELGDSALYLCASSLIPSRGSYEQYFGPGTRLTVT.

The V gene is TRBV2, the J gene TRBJ1-2; D is perhaps TRBD1 (5 bases). The germline V and J ends were trimmed by 2 bases and 7 bases, with 14 bases remaining between them. The CDR3 extends over 14 amino acids. Germline V CDR1 and CDR2: SNHLY, FYNNEI. CDR3 coding DNA: TGTGCCAGCAGTGAACGGGCCAGGGTCGGTGGCTACACCTTC. Translation gives CASSERARVGGYTF.

This chain uses TRBV9 with TRBJ2-7; 7 bases match TRBD1. The germline CDR1 and CDR2 sequences are SGDLS and YYNGEE. This CDR3 comprises 16 residues. J lost 0 bases, V lost 2 bases, and 8 bases had no gene match. For the CDR3, the DNA is TGTGCCAGCAGCGTTTCTTCCGGGACAGCCTCCTACGAGCAGTACTTC. This codes for CASSVSSGTASYEQYF.

This sequence joins TRBV2 and TRBJ2-6; TRBD1 agrees at 7 bases. This CDR3 has 17 residues. CDR1 SNHLY and CDR2 FYNNEI come from the germline V gene. Trimming at V came to 6 bases and at J to 0 bases, leaving 8 bases not matched to a gene. CDR3 amino acids: CASSDRATSSGANVLTF. CDR3 nucleotides: TGTGCCAGCAGCGACAGGGCGACAAGCTCTGGGGCCAACGTCCTGACTTTC.

In DNA, the CDR3 is TGTGCCAGCAGTGACGGACCAGGGGGTAGCCAGCCCCAGCATTTT. It encodes CASSDGPGGSQPQHF. This chain links TRBV2 with TRBJ1-5; 7 nucleotides agree with TRBD1. Looked up from germline, CDR1 is SNHLY and CDR2 is FYNNEI. Trimming at V came to 3 bases and at J to 7 bases, leaving 9 bases not matched to a gene. This CDR3 region has 15 residues.

This chain uses TRBV10-2 with TRBJ1-2; possibly TRBD1 for D (5 bases). The germline V gene encodes CDR1 WSHSY and CDR2 SAAADI. V shed 7 bases and J shed 3 bases, with 9 bases lying between them. This CDR3 spans 12 amino acids. In DNA form, the CDR3 reads TGCGCCAGCACCCAGGGATACTATGGCTACACCTTC. Translated: CASTQGYYGYTF.

The chain carries TRBV2 and TRBJ1-2; perhaps TRBD1 as D (6 bases). Trimming removed 7 bases from V and 6 bases from J, with 21 bases in between. This CDR3 contains 15 residues. Germline V lookup: CDR1 SNHLY, CDR2 FYNNEI. The chain's CDR3 is CASTESGTGKDGYTF. Written as DNA, the CDR3 is TGTGCCAGCACCGAAAGCGGTACAGGGAAGGATGGCTACACCTTC. Based on the CDR3 plus reference TRBV2 and TRBJ1-2, the full variable domain is EPEVTQTPSHQVTQMGQEVILRCVPISNHLYFYWYRQILGQKVEFLVSFYNNEISEKSEIFDDQFSVERPDGSNFTLKIRSTKLEDSAMYFCASTESGTGKDGYTFGSGTRLTVV.

V gene TRBV4-1 combines with J gene TRBJ2-3, with D uncertain. There are 13 residues in the CDR3. Trimming removed 2 bases at V and 4 bases at J, with 7 bases between. Germline values: CDR1 MGHRA, CDR2 YSYEKL. CDR3 nucleotide sequence: TGCGCCAGCAGCCAAAGTAGCCCAGATACGCAGTATTTT. This codes for CASSQSSPDTQYF.

The chain links TRBV6-6 to TRBJ2-7; TRBD2 agrees at 12 bases. This CDR3 has 16 residues. Unmatched junction bases numbered 9, after V lost 6 bases and J lost 3 bases. Germline assignment: CDR1 MNHNY and CDR2 SVGAGI (reference sequence). As DNA, the CDR3 is TGTGCCAGCAGCCCTGGTGGGACTAGCGGGTTCTACGAGCAGTACTTC. Its protein is CASSPGGTSGFYEQYF.

The chain employs TRBV4-1 and TRBJ2-5, with 9 bases matching TRBD1. Germline loops: CDR1 MGHRA, CDR2 YSYEKL. V shed 1 base and J 4 bases; nucleotides not matched to a gene: 10. CDR3 length equals 17 residues. The CDR3 coding sequence is TGCGCCAGCAGCCAAGGGGACAGGGCGTTTTCCCGAGAGACCCAGTACTTC. Protein product: CASSQGDRAFSRETQYF.